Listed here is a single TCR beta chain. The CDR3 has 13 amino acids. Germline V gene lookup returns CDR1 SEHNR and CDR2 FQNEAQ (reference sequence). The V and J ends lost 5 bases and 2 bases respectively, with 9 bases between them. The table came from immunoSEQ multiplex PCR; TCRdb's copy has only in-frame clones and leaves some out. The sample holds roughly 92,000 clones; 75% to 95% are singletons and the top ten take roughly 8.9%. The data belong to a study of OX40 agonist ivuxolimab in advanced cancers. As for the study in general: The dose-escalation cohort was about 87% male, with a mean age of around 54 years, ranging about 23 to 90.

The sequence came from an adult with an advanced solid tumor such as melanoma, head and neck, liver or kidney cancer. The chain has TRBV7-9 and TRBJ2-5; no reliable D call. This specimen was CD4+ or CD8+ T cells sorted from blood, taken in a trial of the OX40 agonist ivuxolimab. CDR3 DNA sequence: TGTGCCAGCAGCGATGTGGGGCAAGAGACCCAGTACTTC. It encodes CASSDVGQETQYF.